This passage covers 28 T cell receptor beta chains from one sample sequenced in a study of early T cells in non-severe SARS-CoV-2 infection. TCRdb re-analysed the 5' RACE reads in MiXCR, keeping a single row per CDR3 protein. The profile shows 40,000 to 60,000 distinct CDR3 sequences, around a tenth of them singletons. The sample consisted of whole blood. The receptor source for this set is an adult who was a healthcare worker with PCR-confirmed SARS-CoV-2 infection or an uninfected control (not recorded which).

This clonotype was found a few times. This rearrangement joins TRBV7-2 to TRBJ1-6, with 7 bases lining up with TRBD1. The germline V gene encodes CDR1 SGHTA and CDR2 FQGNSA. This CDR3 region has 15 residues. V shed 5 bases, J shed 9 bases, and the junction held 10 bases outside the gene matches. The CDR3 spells CASSRTSGGRSPLHF. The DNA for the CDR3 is TGTGCCAGCAGCAGGACCTCAGGGGGACGTTCACCCCTCCACTTT. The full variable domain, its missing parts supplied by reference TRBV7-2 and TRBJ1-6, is GAGVSQSPSNKVTEKGKDVELRCDPISGHTALYWYRQSLGQGLEFLIYFQGNSAPDKSGLPSDRFSAERTGGSVSTLTIQRTQQEDSAVYLCASSRTSGGRSPLHFGNGTRLTVT.

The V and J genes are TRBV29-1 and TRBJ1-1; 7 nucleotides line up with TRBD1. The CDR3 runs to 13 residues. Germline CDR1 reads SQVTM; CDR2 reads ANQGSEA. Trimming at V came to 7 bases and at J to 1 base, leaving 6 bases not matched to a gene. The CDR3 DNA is TGCAGCGCCGTGACAGGGCAGAACACTGAAGCTTTCTTT. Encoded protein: CSAVTGQNTEAFF. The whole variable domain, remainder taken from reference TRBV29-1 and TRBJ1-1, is SAVISQKPSRDICQRGTSLTIQCQVDSQVTMMFWYRQQPGQSLTLIATANQGSEATYESGFVIDKFPISRPNLTFSTLTVSNMSPEDSSIYLCSAVTGQNTEAFFGQGTRLTVV.

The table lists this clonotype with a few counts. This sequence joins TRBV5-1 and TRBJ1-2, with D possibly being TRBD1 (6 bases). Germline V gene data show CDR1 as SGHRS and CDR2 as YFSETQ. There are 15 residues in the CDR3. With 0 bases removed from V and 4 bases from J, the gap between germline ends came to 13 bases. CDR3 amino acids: CASSLGHGQLYGYTF. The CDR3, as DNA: TGCGCCAGCAGCTTGGGTCACGGACAGCTCTATGGCTACACCTTC.

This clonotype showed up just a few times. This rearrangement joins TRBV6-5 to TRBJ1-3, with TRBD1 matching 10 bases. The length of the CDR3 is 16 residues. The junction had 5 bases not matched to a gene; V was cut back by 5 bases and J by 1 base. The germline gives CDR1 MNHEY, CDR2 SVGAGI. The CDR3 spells CASSETGGFSGNTIYF. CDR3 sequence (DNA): TGTGCCAGCAGTGAGACAGGGGGCTTTTCTGGAAACACCATATATTTT.

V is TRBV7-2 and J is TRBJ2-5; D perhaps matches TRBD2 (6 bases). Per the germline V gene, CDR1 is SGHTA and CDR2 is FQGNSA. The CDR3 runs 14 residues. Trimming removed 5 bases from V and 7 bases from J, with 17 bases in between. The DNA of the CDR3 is TGTGCCAGCAGCCCCCCCGGGGGACGGGGGACCCAGTACTTC. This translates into CASSPPGGRGTQYF.

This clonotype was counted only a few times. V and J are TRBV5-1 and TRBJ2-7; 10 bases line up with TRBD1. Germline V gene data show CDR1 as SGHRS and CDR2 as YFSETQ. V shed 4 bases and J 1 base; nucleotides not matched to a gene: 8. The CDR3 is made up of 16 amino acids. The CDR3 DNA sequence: TGCGCCAGCAGCCCTCGGACAGGGGGATTTTCCTACGAGCAGTACTTC. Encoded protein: CASSPRTGGFSYEQYF.

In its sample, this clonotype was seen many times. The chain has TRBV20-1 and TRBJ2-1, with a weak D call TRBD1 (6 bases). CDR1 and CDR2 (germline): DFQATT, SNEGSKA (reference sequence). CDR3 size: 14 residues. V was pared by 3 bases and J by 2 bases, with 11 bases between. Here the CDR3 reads CSASSDSAYNEQFF. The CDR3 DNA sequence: TGCAGTGCTAGTTCGGACAGCGCCTACAATGAGCAGTTCTTC.

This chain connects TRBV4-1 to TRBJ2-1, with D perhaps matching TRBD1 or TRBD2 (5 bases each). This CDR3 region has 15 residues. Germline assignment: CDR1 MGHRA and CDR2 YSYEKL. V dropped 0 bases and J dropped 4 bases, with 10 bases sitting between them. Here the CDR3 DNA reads TGCGCCAGCAGCCAAGATGGGACCAGGTACAATGAGCAGTTCTTC. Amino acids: CASSQDGTRYNEQFF.

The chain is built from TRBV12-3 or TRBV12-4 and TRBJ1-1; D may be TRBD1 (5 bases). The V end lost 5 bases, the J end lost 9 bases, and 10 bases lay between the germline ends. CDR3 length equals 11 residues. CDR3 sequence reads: CASSTDSKAFF. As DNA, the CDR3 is TGTGCCAGCAGTACTGACAGTAAAGCTTTCTTT.

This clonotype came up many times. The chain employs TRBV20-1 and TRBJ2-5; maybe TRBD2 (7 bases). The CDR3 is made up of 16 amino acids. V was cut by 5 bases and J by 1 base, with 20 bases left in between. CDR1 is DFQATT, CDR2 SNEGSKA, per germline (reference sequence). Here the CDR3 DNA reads TGCAGTGCTCCTCGGGGGGCTATGGGCATCCAAGAGACCCAGTACTTC. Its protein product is CSAPRGAMGIQETQYF.

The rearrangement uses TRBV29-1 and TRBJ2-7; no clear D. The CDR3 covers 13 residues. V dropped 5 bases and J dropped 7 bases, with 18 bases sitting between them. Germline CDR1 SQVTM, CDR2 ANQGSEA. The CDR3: CSVISPTTGEQYF. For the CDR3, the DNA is TGCAGCGTTATCAGTCCCACTACCGGGGAGCAGTACTTC.

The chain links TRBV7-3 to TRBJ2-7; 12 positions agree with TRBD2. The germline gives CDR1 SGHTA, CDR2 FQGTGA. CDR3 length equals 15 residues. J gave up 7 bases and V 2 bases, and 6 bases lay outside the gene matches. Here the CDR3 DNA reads TGTGCCAGCAGCTTACAGTCTAGCGGGAGGGGTGAGCAGTACTTC. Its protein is CASSLQSSGRGEQYF.

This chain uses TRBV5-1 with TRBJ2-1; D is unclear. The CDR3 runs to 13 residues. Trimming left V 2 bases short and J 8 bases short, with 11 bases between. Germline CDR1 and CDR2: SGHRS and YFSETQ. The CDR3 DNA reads TGCGCCAGCAGCTTAATCAAGTCCGATGAGCAGTTCTTC. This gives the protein CASSLIKSDEQFF.

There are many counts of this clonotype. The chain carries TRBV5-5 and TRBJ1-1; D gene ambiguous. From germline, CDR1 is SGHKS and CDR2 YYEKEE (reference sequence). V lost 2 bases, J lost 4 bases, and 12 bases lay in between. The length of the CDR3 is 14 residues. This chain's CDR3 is CASSFGVWTTEAFF. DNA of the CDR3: TGTGCCAGCAGCTTTGGGGTTTGGACCACTGAAGCTTTCTTT.

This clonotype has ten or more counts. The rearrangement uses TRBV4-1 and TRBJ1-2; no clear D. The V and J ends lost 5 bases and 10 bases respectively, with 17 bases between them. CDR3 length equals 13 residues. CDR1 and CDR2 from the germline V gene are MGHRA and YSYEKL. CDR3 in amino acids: CASSSRSQTVYTF. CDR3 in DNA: TGCGCCAGCAGCTCACGTTCCCAGACCGTCTACACCTTC.

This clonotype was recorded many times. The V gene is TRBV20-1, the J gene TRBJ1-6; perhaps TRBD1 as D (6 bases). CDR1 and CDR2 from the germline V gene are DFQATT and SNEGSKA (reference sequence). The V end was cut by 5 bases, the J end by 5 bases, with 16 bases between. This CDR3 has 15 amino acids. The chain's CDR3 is CSAGAGGLNNSPLHF. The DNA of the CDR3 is TGCAGTGCTGGGGCTGGGGGCTTGAATAATTCACCCCTCCACTTT.

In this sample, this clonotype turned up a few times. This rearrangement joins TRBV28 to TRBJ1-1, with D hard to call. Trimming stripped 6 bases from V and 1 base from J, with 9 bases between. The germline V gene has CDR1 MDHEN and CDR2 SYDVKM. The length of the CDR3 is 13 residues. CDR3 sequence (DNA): TGTGCCAGCAGCCGGAACCGGAACACTGAAGCTTTCTTT. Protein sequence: CASSRNRNTEAFF. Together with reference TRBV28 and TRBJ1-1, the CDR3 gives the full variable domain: DVKVTQSSRYLVKRTGEKVFLECVQDMDHENMFWYRQDPGLGLRLIYFSYDVKMKEKGDIPEGYSVSREKKERFSLILESASTNQTSMYLCASSRNRNTEAFFGQGTRLTVV.

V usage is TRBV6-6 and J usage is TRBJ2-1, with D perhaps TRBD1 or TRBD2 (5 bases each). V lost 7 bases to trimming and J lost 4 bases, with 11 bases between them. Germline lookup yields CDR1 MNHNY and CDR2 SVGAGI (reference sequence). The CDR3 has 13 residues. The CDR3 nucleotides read TGTGCCAGCAACCGGGACGGTTACAATGAGCAGTTCTTC. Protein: CASNRDGYNEQFF.

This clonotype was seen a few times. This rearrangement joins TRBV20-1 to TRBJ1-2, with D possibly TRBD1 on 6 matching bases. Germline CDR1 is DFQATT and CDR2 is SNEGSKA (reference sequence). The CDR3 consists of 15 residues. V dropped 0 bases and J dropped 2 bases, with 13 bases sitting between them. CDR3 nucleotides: TGCAGTGCTAGAGATCCGTCAGGGGCAAACTATGGCTACACCTTC. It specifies CSARDPSGANYGYTF.

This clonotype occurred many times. The CDR3 reads CASSFLWGGYNEQFF. The CDR3 region has the DNA TGTGCCAGCAGCTTTCTGTGGGGGGGTTACAATGAGCAGTTCTTC. The rearrangement uses TRBV13 and TRBJ2-1, with TRBD2 matching over 7 bases. The CDR3 runs to 15 residues. Trimming took 3 bases from V and 4 from J; bases not matched to a gene: 6. The germline CDR1 and CDR2 sequences are PRHDT and FYEKMQ (reference sequence).

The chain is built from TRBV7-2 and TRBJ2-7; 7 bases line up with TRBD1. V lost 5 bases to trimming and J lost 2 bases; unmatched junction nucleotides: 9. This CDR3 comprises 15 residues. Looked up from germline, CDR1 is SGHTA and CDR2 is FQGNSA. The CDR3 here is CASSTTGTATYEQYF. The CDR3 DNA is TGTGCCAGCAGCACGACCGGGACAGCTACCTACGAGCAGTACTTC.

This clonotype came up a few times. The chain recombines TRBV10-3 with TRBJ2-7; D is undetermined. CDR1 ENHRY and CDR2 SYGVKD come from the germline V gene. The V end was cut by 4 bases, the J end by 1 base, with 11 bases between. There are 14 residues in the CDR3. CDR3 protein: CAISVPEGSYEQYF. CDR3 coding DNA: TGTGCCATCAGTGTGCCAGAAGGGTCCTACGAGCAGTACTTC.

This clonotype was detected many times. The CDR3 loop reads CSVASSSGANVLTF. CDR3 in DNA: TGCAGCGTCGCATCGAGCTCTGGGGCCAACGTCCTGACTTTC. V gene TRBV29-1 combines with J gene TRBJ2-6; D is ambiguous. The CDR3 length is 14 residues. The V gene's germline CDR1 is SQVTM and CDR2 ANQGSEA. Trimming removed 6 bases at V and 0 bases at J, with 9 bases between.

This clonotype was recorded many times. CDR3 amino acids: CSVAPNTGELFF. In DNA form, the CDR3 reads TGCAGCGTCGCCCCGAACACCGGGGAGCTGTTTTTT. This chain links TRBV29-1 with TRBJ2-2, with D hard to call. This CDR3 spans 12 amino acids. Germline values: CDR1 SQVTM, CDR2 ANQGSEA. Trimming left V 6 bases short and J 0 bases short, with 5 bases between.

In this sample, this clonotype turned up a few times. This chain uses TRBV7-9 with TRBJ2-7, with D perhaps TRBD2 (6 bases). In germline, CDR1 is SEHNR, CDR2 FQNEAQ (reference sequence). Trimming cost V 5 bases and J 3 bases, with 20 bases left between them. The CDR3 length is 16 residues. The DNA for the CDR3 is TGTGCCAGCAGCGGAGGGACGGGTGGACAATTCTACGAGCAGTACTTC. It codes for CASSGGTGGQFYEQYF.

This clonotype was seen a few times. The CDR3, as DNA: TGTGCCAGCAGCTTATCCACAACCGGCTACGAGCAGTACTTC. Encoded protein: CASSLSTTGYEQYF. The gene calls are TRBV11-2 and TRBJ2-7; D not resolved. CDR1 is SGHAT, CDR2 FQNNGV, per germline. The germline V and J ends were trimmed by 2 bases and 3 bases, with 11 bases remaining between them. The CDR3 has 14 residues.

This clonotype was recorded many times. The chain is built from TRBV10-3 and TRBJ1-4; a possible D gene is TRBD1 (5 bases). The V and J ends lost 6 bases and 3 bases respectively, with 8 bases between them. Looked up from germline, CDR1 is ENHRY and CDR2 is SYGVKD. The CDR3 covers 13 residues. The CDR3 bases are TGTGCCATCAGGGGACCGCCTAATGAAAAACTGTTTTTT. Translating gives CAIRGPPNEKLFF.

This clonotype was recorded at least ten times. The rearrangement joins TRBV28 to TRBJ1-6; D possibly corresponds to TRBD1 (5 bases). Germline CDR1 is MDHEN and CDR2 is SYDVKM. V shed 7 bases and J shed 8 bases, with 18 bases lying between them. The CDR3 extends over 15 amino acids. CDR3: CASNAPGRGYSPLHF. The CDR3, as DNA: TGTGCCAGCAATGCACCGGGACGGGGCTATTCACCCCTCCACTTT.